Listed below are T cell receptor beta chains from one sample, sequenced in a study of blood T cell repertoires in COVID-19. Generated by immunoSEQ multiplex PCR, the TCRdb table keeps only in-frame clones and is missing some. The table has 320,000 or so clones, about 90% seen once. Sequenced: PBMCs or T cells enriched from blood (not recorded which). These receptors all come from a man aged 25 to 40 who had recovered from COVID-19. Each CDR3 is given with its conserved first and last residue. The order of the fields is CDR3 length, V gene, J gene, CDR3 protein.

CDR3 length: 12; V gene: TRBV6-5; J gene: TRBJ2-1; CDR3 protein: CASNRVYNEQFF
CDR3 length: 14; V gene: TRBV10-1; J gene: TRBJ2-3; CDR3 protein: CASSENLAGGTQYF
CDR3 length: 13; V gene: TRBV25-1; J gene: TRBJ1-5; CDR3 protein: CASSQGIGQPQHF
CDR3 length: 14; V gene: TRBV7-9; J gene: TRBJ2-7; CDR3 protein: CASSLEIQGDEQYF
CDR3 length: 16; V gene: TRBV7-8; J gene: TRBJ2-1; CDR3 protein: CASSLVAGGSYNEQFF
CDR3 length: 13; V gene: TRBV10-3; J gene: TRBJ1-4; CDR3 protein: CAVGREPGVKLFF
CDR3 length: 13; V gene: TRBV14; J gene: TRBJ2-2; CDR3 protein: CASSAWGAGELFF
CDR3 length: 14; V gene: TRBV19; J gene: TRBJ1-4; CDR3 protein: CASSIRTGKEKLFF
CDR3 length: 14; V gene: TRBV6-1; J gene: TRBJ1-2; CDR3 protein: CASSERTGPYGYTF
CDR3 length: 15; V gene: TRBV9; J gene: TRBJ2-3; CDR3 protein: CASSVDSASTDTQYF
CDR3 length: 17; V gene: TRBV7-9; J gene: TRBJ1-4; CDR3 protein: CASSLVHGAAENEKLFF
CDR3 length: 19; V gene: TRBV19; J gene: TRBJ2-1; CDR3 protein: CASSIGTGTSGGAYNEQFF
CDR3 length: 15; V gene: TRBV2; J gene: TRBJ2-3; CDR3 protein: CASSGRTGGADTQYF
CDR3 length: 13; V gene: TRBV11-3; J gene: TRBJ2-1; CDR3 protein: CASSFGSYNEQFF
CDR3 length: 12; V gene: TRBV2; J gene: TRBJ1-1; CDR3 protein: CASSQGATEAFF
CDR3 length: 15; V gene: TRBV6-4; J gene: TRBJ2-3; CDR3 protein: CASSPGTSPTDTQYF
CDR3 length: 10; V gene: TRBV10-2; J gene: TRBJ2-5; CDR3 protein: CASSAGTQYF
CDR3 length: 20; V gene: TRBV9; J gene: TRBJ1-5; CDR3 protein: CASPEGGRPTLTYSNQPQHF
CDR3 length: 13; V gene: TRBV11-3; J gene: TRBJ2-3; CDR3 protein: CASSLQGTDTQYF
CDR3 length: 14; V gene: TRBV25-1; J gene: TRBJ1-1; CDR3 protein: CASSRQGGLGEAFF
CDR3 length: 12; V gene: TRBV15; J gene: TRBJ2-4; CDR3 protein: CATSRDRGSQYF
CDR3 length: 14; V gene: TRBV10-3; J gene: TRBJ1-2; CDR3 protein: CAISQDRTNYGYTF
CDR3 length: 12; V gene: TRBV7-9; J gene: TRBJ1-2; CDR3 protein: CASSSQGYGYTF
CDR3 length: 13; V gene: TRBV5-1; J gene: TRBJ2-7; CDR3 protein: CASSLDNPYEQYF
CDR3 length: 16; V gene: TRBV6-5; J gene: TRBJ1-3; CDR3 protein: CASSYNRGLSGNTIYF
CDR3 length: 15; V gene: TRBV5-4; J gene: TRBJ1-6; CDR3 protein: CASSLARTGNSPLHF
CDR3 length: 13; V gene: TRBV30; J gene: TRBJ1-1; CDR3 protein: CAWSVGAGGWAFF
CDR3 length: 16; V gene: TRBV7-6; J gene: TRBJ1-1; CDR3 protein: CASSSGGWGSNTEAFF
CDR3 length: 16; V gene: TRBV24-1; J gene: TRBJ2-1; CDR3 protein: CATSDLRDRGIDEQFF
CDR3 length: 14; V gene: TRBV5-1; J gene: TRBJ2-3; CDR3 protein: CASSGQGATDTQYF
CDR3 length: 13; V gene: TRBV2; J gene: TRBJ1-2; CDR3 protein: CASIQGLDYGYTF
CDR3 length: 13; V gene: TRBV2; J gene: TRBJ1-2; CDR3 protein: CASRGRGGYGYTF
CDR3 length: 14; V gene: TRBV5-1; J gene: TRBJ2-3; CDR3 protein: CASSLVRQADTQYF
CDR3 length: 14; V gene: TRBV9; J gene: TRBJ1-1; CDR3 protein: CASSFGTENTEAFF
CDR3 length: 15; V gene: TRBV28; J gene: TRBJ2-5; CDR3 protein: CASSFLLMGERTQYF
CDR3 length: 14; V gene: TRBV2; J gene: TRBJ2-1; CDR3 protein: CASSEGPGGREQFF
CDR3 length: 18; V gene: TRBV19; J gene: TRBJ2-5; CDR3 protein: CASSPWTGGMVWQETQYF
CDR3 length: 17; V gene: TRBV14; J gene: TRBJ2-7; CDR3 protein: CASSQDPLREGGNEQYF
CDR3 length: 16; V gene: TRBV25-1; J gene: TRBJ2-5; CDR3 protein: CASSERWTGVGETQYF
CDR3 length: 13; V gene: TRBV5-1; J gene: TRBJ1-1; CDR3 protein: CATSTGSNTEAFF
CDR3 length: 14; V gene: TRBV5-6; J gene: TRBJ1-1; CDR3 protein: CASSFQGAALEAFF
CDR3 length: 14; V gene: TRBV6-5; J gene: TRBJ1-1; CDR3 protein: CASSYDGTGGGSVF
CDR3 length: 16; V gene: TRBV11-2; J gene: TRBJ2-5; CDR3 protein: CASSPFSGGKQETQYF
CDR3 length: 15; V gene: TRBV5-1; J gene: TRBJ2-3; CDR3 protein: CASSSLTAGTDTQYF
CDR3 length: 15; V gene: TRBV5-1; J gene: TRBJ1-5; CDR3 protein: CASSSVPGSNQPQHF
CDR3 length: 15; V gene: TRBV4-2; J gene: TRBJ2-3; CDR3 protein: CASSPRQFSTDTQYF
CDR3 length: 14; V gene: TRBV2; J gene: TRBJ1-6; CDR3 protein: CASFSGLYNSPLHF
CDR3 length: 16; V gene: TRBV3-1/TRBV3-2; J gene: TRBJ2-3; CDR3 protein: CASSQVAQSSTDTQYF
CDR3 length: 16; V gene: TRBV11-2; J gene: TRBJ2-5; CDR3 protein: CASSSDGQGALETQYF
CDR3 length: 14; V gene: TRBV29-1; J gene: TRBJ1-1; CDR3 protein: CSVAPDRDYTEAFF
CDR3 length: 14; V gene: TRBV11-2; J gene: TRBJ2-4; CDR3 protein: CASSTTGGLNIQYF
CDR3 length: 13; V gene: TRBV6-5; J gene: TRBJ1-4; CDR3 protein: CASQRTFNEKLFF